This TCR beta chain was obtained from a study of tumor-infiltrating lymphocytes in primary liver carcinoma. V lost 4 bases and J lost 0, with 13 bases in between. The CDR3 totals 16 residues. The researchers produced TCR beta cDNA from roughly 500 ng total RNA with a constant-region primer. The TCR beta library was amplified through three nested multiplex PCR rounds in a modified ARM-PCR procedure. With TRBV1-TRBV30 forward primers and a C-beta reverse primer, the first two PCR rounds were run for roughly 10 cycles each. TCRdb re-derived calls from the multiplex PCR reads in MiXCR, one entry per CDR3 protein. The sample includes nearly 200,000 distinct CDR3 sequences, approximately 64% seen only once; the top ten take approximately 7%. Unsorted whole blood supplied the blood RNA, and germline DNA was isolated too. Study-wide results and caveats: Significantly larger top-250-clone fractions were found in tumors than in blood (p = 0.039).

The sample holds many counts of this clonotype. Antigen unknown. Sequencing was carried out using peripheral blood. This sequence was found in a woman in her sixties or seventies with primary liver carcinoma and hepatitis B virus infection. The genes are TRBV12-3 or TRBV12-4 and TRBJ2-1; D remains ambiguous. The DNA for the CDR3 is TGTGCCAGCAGTTCCCCTAGGCCCAGCTCCTACAATGAGCAGTTCTTC. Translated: CASSSPRPSSYNEQFF.